This T cell receptor (beta chain) emerged from a study of cytomegalovirus exposure and HLA in healthy donors. Overall study findings and caveats: High specificity and sensitivity for cytomegalovirus status were reported for the classifier.

V was pared by 5 bases and J by 0 bases, with 12 bases of the junction left unmatched. CDR1 SEHNR and CDR2 FQNEAQ come from the germline V gene (reference sequence). The CDR3 is made up of 18 amino acids. To note about this clone: Its antigen remains unidentified.

Repertoires were generated with immunoSEQ multiplex PCR, while TCRdb's copy carries only in-frame clones and drops some. The table shows approximately 230,000 clones, with approximately 84% occurring only once. This clonotype was obtained from a man between 18 and 35 years old in good health and CMV-seropositive. V and J are TRBV7-9 and TRBJ2-1; 8 positions agree with TRBD2. The sequenced sample was PBMCs. CDR3 DNA sequence: TGTGCCAGCAGCCCCCGCCGGCTAGCGGGTAGCTCCTACAATGAGCAGTTCTTC. It yields the protein CASSPRRLAGSSYNEQFF.